These T cell receptor beta chains were read from a single sample in a study of blood T cell repertoires in COVID-19. The method was immunoSEQ multiplex PCR; TCRdb's version includes in-frame clones alone and lacks a portion of them. The table has 200,000 or so clones, approximately 80% seen once. Sequences were obtained from PBMCs or T cells enriched from blood (not recorded which). The source is a man aged 55 to 70 who had recovered from COVID-19. Both conserved end residues are part of each CDR3. The order of the fields is V gene, clone size, J gene, D gene, CDR3 DNA, CDR3 protein. The D gene is left open where the match is weak. Clone size is shown for a subset of rows, as once, few, many or a class of expanded clone.

V gene: TRBV13; clone size: NA; J gene: TRBJ1-4; D gene: NA; CDR3 DNA: TGTGCCAGCAGCTTAGAAGGGGTTTCAACTAATGAAAAACTGTTTTTT; CDR3 protein: CASSLEGVSTNEKLFF
V gene: TRBV1; clone size: NA; J gene: TRBJ1-5; D gene: NA; CDR3 DNA: TGCACCAGCCCCGCGTGGCGGGGCGTAGGCATGGCCCAGCATTTT; CDR3 protein: CTSPAWRGVGMAQHF
V gene: TRBV7-2; clone size: NA; J gene: TRBJ2-7; D gene: TRBD1; CDR3 DNA: TGTGCCAGCAGCTTACAAGGACAGGGATCACGCGAGCAGTACTTC; CDR3 protein: CASSLQGQGSREQYF
V gene: TRBV29-1; clone size: once; J gene: TRBJ2-7; D gene: TRBD2; CDR3 DNA: TGCAGCGTTGAATGGGCGGGGGCCTACGAGCAGTACTTC; CDR3 protein: CSVEWAGAYEQYF
V gene: TRBV2; clone size: NA; J gene: TRBJ2-2; D gene: NA; CDR3 DNA: TGTGCCAGCAGTGAAACAGGGGGGGACACCGGGGAGCTGTTTTTT; CDR3 protein: CASSETGGDTGELFF
V gene: TRBV27; clone size: NA; J gene: TRBJ2-7; D gene: TRBD1; CDR3 DNA: TGTGCCAGCAGTTTTACAGGGGGCGTCTACGAGCAGTACTTC; CDR3 protein: CASSFTGGVYEQYF
V gene: TRBV6-5; clone size: NA; J gene: TRBJ1-5; D gene: TRBD1; CDR3 DNA: TGTGCCAGCAGGACCGGGACAGGTTCTTATCAGCCCCAGCATTTT; CDR3 protein: CASRTGTGSYQPQHF
V gene: TRBV6-6; clone size: NA; J gene: TRBJ1-6; D gene: NA; CDR3 DNA: TGTGCCAGCAGGAACGGGGTTTTCCTCAATTCACCCCTCCACTTT; CDR3 protein: CASRNGVFLNSPLHF
V gene: TRBV18; clone size: once; J gene: TRBJ1-5; D gene: TRBD1; CDR3 DNA: TGTGCCAGCTCGGATACAGGGGGCTGGAATCAGCCCCAGCATTTT; CDR3 protein: CASSDTGGWNQPQHF
V gene: TRBV7-9; clone size: NA; J gene: TRBJ1-5; D gene: NA; CDR3 DNA: TGTGCCAGCAGCTTAGCCCCGGGGTCTAGCAATCAGCCCCAGCATTTT; CDR3 protein: CASSLAPGSSNQPQHF
V gene: TRBV24-1; clone size: NA; J gene: TRBJ1-5; D gene: TRBD1; CDR3 DNA: TGTGCCACCAGTGATCCGCGACAGGGTTCCAATCAGCCCCAGCATTTT; CDR3 protein: CATSDPRQGSNQPQHF
V gene: TRBV6-6; clone size: NA; J gene: TRBJ2-2; D gene: TRBD1; CDR3 DNA: TGTGCCAGCAGTTACTCGTACAGGGGGATAATCGGGGAGCTGTTTTTT; CDR3 protein: CASSYSYRGIIGELFF
V gene: TRBV28; clone size: NA; J gene: TRBJ2-7; D gene: NA; CDR3 DNA: TGTGCCAGCAGTCCCTTTGGTACCCCCGGGCAGTACTTC; CDR3 protein: CASSPFGTPGQYF